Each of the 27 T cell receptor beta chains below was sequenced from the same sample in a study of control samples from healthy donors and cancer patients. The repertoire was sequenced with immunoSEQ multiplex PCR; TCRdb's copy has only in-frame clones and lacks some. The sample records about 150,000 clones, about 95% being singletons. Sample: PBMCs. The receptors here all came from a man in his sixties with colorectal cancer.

The CDR3 spells CASSLFDKTGGQFF. CDR3 DNA: TGCGCCAGCAGCTTATTCGACAAGACTGGAGGGCAGTTCTTC. The chain is built from TRBV5-1 and TRBJ2-1, with D perhaps matching TRBD2 (5 bases). Trimming took off 2 bases at V and 12 bases at J, with 18 bases between the two ends. Germline CDR1 is SGHRS and CDR2 is YFSETQ. The CDR3 has 14 residues.

DNA for the CDR3: TGTGCCACCGGCGGCAGTGCATACAATGAGCAGTTCTTC. Its translation: CATGGSAYNEQFF. The chain uses TRBV27 and TRBJ2-1; unclear D gene. Germline CDR1 MNHEY, CDR2 SMNVEV (reference sequence). The V gene lost 10 bases and the J gene lost 4 bases, with 14 bases spanning the gap. This CDR3 is built from 13 residues.

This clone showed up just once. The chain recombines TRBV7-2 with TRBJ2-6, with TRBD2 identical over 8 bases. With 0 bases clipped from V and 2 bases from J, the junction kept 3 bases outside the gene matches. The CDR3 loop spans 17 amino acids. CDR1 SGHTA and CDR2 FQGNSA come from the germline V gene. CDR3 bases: TGTGCCAGCAGCTTAGCGCGCGGGGGGACTGGGGCCAACGTCCTGACTTTC. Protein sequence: CASSLARGGTGANVLTF.

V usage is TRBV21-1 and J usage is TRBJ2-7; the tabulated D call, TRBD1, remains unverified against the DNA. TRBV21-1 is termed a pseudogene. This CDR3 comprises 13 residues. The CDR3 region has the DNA TGTGCCAGCAAACAGGGCTATATGCACGAGCAGTACTTC. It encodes CASKQGYMHEQYF.

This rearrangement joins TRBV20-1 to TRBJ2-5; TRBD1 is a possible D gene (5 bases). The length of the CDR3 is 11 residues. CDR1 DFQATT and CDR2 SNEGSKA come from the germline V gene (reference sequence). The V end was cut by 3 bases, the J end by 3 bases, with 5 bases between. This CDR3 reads CSASREETQYF. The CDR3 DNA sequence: TGCAGTGCTAGCAGGGAAGAGACCCAGTACTTC.

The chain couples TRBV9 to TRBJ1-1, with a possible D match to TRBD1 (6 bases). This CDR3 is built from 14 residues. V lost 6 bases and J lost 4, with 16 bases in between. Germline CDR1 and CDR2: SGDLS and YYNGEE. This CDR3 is CASTQYRESTEAFF. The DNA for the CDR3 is TGTGCCAGCACCCAATACAGGGAGAGCACTGAAGCTTTCTTT. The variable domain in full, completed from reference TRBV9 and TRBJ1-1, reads DSGVTQTPKHLITATGQRVTLRCSPRSGDLSVYWYQQSLDQGLQFLIQYYNGEERAKGNILERFSAQQFPDLHSELNLSSLELGDSALYFCASTQYRESTEAFFGQGTRLTVV.

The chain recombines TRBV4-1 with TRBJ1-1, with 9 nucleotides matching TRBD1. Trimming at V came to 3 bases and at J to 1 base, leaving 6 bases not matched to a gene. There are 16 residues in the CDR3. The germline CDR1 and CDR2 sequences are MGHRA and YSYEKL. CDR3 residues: CASSHPRDRENTEAFF. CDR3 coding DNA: TGCGCCAGCAGCCATCCACGGGACAGGGAGAACACTGAAGCTTTCTTT.

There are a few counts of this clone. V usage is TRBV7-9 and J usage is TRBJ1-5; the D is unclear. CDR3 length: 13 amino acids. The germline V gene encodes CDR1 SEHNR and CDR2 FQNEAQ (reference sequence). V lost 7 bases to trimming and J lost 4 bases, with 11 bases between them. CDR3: CASTDAGNQPQHF. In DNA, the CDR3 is TGTGCCAGCACCGACGCGGGGAATCAGCCCCAGCATTTT.

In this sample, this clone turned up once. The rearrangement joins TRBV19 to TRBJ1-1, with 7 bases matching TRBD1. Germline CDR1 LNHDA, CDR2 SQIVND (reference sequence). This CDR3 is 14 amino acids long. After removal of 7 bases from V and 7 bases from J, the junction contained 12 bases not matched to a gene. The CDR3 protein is CASTDPGQLVEAFF. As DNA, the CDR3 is TGTGCCAGTACTGATCCGGGACAGCTTGTTGAAGCTTTCTTT.

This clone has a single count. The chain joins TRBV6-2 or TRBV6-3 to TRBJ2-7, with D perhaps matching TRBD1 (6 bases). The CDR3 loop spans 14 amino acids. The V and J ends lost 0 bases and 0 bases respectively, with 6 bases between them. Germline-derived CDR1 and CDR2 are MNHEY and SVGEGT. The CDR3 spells CASSYSGGSYEQYF. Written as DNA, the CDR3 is TGTGCCAGCAGTTACTCAGGGGGCTCCTACGAGCAGTACTTC.

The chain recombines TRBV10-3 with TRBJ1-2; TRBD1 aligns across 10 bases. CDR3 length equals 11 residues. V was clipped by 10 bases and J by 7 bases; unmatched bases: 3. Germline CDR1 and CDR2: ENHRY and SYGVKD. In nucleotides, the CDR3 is TGTGCCACCGGACAGGGGGTTGGCTACACCTTC. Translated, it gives CATGQGVGYTF.

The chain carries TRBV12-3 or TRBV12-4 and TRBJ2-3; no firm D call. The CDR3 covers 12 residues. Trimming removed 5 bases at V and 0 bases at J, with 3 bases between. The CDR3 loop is CASSLSTDTQYF. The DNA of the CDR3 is TGTGCCAGCAGTCTCAGCACAGATACGCAGTATTTT.

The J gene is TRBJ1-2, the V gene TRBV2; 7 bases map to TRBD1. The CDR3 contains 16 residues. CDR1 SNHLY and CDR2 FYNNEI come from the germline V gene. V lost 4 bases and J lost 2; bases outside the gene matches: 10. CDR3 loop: CASSVNRGEGNYGYTF. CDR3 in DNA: TGTGCCAGCAGTGTTAACAGGGGAGAGGGCAACTATGGCTACACCTTC.

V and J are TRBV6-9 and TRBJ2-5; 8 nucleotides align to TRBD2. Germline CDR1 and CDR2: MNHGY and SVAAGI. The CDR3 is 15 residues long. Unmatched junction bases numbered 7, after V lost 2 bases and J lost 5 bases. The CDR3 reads CASSYAGGRGETQYF. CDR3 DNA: TGTGCCAGCAGTTATGCGGGGGGCCGTGGGGAGACCCAGTACTTC.

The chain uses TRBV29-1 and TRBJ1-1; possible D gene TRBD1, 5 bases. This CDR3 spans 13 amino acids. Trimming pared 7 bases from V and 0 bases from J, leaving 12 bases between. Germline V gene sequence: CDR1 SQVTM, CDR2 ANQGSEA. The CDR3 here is CSGVRVMNTEAFF. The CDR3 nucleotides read TGCAGCGGTGTCAGGGTCATGAACACTGAAGCTTTCTTT. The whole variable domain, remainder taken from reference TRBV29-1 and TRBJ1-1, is SAVISQKPSRDICQRGTSLTIQCQVDSQVTMMFWYRQQPGQSLTLIATANQGSEATYESGFVIDKFPISRPNLTFSTLTVSNMSPEDSSIYLCSGVRVMNTEAFFGQGTRLTVV.

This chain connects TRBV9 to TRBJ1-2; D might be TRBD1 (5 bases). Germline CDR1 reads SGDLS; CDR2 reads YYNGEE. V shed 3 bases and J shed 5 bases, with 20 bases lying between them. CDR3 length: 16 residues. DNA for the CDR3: TGTGCCAGCAGCGGCGGATTGAGGGGAGTTTGGTATGGCTACACCTTC. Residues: CASSGGLRGVWYGYTF.

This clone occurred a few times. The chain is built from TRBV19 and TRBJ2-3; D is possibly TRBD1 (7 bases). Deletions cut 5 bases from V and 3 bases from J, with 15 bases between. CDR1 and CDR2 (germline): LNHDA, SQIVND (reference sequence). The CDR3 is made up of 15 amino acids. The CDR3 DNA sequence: TGTGCCAGTAGTCCAGGGGGGATGATAACAGATACGCAGTATTTT. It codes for CASSPGGMITDTQYF.

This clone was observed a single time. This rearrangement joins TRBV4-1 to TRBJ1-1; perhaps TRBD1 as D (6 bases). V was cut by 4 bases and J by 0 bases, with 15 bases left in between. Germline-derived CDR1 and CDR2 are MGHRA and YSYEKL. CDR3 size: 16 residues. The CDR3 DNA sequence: TGCGCCAGCAGCCGGCAACAGGGTATTCTGAACACTGAAGCTTTCTTT. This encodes CASSRQQGILNTEAFF.

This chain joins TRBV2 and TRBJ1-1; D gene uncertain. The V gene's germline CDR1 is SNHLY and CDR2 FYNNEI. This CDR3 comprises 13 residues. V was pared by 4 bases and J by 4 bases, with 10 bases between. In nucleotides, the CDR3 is TGTGCCAGCAGTGGCGATTGGGGCACTGAAGCTTTCTTT. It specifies CASSGDWGTEAFF. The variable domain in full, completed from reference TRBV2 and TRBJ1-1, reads EPEVTQTPSHQVTQMGQEVILRCVPISNHLYFYWYRQILGQKVEFLVSFYNNEISEKSEIFDDQFSVERPDGSNFTLKIRSTKLEDSAMYFCASSGDWGTEAFFGQGTRLTVV.

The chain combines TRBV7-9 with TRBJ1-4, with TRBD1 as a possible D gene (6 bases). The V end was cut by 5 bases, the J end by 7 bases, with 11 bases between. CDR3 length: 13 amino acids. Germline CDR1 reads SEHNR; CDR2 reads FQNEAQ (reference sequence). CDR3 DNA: TGTGCCAGCAGCCAAGGGGGGAGTGAAAAACTGTTTTTT. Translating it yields CASSQGGSEKLFF.

The CDR3 DNA follows: TGTGCCGTGACAGGGGACCGTCCGAACACCGGGGAGCTGTTTTTT. Translating gives CAVTGDRPNTGELFF. The genes are TRBV10-3 and TRBJ2-2; 8 bases line up with TRBD1. V was pared by 11 bases and J by 0 bases, with 8 bases of the junction left unmatched. Germline loops: CDR1 ENHRY, CDR2 SYGVKD. The CDR3 runs to 15 residues.

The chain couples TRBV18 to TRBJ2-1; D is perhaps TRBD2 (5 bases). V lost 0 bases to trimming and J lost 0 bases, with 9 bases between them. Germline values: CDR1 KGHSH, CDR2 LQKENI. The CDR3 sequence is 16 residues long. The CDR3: CASSPPVGSSYNEQFF. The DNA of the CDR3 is TGTGCCAGCTCACCACCCGTGGGGAGCTCCTACAATGAGCAGTTCTTC.

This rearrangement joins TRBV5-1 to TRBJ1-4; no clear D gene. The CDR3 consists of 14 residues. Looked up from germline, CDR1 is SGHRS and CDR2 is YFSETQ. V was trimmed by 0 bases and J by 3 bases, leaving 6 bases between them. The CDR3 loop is CASSLVAANEKLFF. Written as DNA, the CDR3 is TGCGCCAGCAGCTTGGTAGCAGCTAATGAAAAACTGTTTTTT.

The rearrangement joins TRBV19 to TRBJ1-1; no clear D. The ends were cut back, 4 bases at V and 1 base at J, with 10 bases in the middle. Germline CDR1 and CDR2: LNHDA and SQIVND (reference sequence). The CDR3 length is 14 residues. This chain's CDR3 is CASSKTVENTEAFF. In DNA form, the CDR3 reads TGTGCCAGTAGTAAGACGGTGGAGAACACTGAAGCTTTCTTT. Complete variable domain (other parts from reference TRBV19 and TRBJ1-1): DGGITQSPKYLFRKEGQNVTLSCEQNLNHDAMYWYRQDPGQGLRLIYYSQIVNDFQKGDIAEGYSVSREKKESFPLTVTSAQKNPTAFYLCASSKTVENTEAFFGQGTRLTVV.

CDR3 sequence: CASSIGWRGRTEAFF. The CDR3 DNA follows: TGTGCCAGTAGTATAGGGTGGAGGGGCAGGACTGAAGCTTTCTTT. This chain joins TRBV19 and TRBJ1-1; a possible D gene is TRBD1 (5 bases). The CDR3 sequence is 15 residues long. V shed 1 base and J shed 5 bases, with 14 bases lying between them. The germline V gene has CDR1 LNHDA and CDR2 SQIVND (reference sequence).

CDR3 coding DNA: TGTGCCAGTAGGGGACAGGGGCCGGGGTATGGCTACACCTTC. This translates into CASRGQGPGYGYTF. The chain recombines TRBV19 with TRBJ1-2; 10 positions match TRBD1. The trim removed 6 bases at V and 5 bases at J, leaving 6 bases unmatched. The CDR3 covers 14 residues. CDR1 is LNHDA and CDR2 is SQIVND in the germline V gene (reference sequence). The entire variable domain, with the rest obtained from reference TRBV19 and TRBJ1-2, is as follows: DGGITQSPKYLFRKEGQNVTLSCEQNLNHDAMYWYRQDPGQGLRLIYYSQIVNDFQKGDIAEGYSVSREKKESFPLTVTSAQKNPTAFYLCASRGQGPGYGYTFGSGTRLTVV.

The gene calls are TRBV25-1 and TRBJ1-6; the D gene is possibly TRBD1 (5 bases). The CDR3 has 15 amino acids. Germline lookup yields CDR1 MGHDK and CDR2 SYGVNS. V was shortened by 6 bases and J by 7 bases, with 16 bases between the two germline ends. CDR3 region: CASRRGGDGNSPLHF. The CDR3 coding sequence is TGTGCCAGCAGGAGGGGAGGGGACGGGAATTCACCCCTCCACTTT.